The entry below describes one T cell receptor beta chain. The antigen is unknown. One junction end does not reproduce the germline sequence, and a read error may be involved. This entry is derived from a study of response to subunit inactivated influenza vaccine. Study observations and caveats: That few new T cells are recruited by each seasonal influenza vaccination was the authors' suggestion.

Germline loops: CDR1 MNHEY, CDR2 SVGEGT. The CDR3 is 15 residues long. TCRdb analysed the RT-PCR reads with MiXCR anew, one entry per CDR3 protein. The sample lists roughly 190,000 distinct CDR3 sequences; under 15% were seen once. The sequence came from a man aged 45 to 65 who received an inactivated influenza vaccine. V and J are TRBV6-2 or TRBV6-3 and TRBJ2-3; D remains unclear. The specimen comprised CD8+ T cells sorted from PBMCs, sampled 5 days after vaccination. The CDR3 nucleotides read TGTGCCAGCGGTTACCAAGTGACTAGCACAGATACGCAGTATTTT. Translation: CASGYQVTSTDTQYF.